The 24 T cell receptor beta chains given below trace back to one sample, sequenced in a study of blood T cell repertoires in COVID-19. The assay was immunoSEQ multiplex PCR, and TCRdb's table has in-frame clones only and misses some. The sample comprises about 220,000 clones, roughly 84% of which are singletons, and 3% to 4.5% rests with the top ten. Sequencing used peripheral blood. Receptor source: a woman aged 80 or over with acute or convalescent COVID-19.

This clone was counted a single time. This chain joins TRBV5-4 and TRBJ1-2; D not certain. The germline gives CDR1 SGHNT, CDR2 YYREEE (reference sequence). The CDR3 is 13 residues long. V dropped 4 bases and J dropped 0 bases, with 7 bases sitting between them. The CDR3 here is CASSRGTNYGYTF. Written as DNA, the CDR3 is TGTGCCAGCAGCCGAGGGACTAACTATGGCTACACCTTC.

The chain carries TRBV6-5 and TRBJ1-1, with a possible D match to TRBD1 (5 bases). The CDR3 covers 14 residues. V dropped 0 bases and J dropped 9 bases, with 14 bases sitting between them. Germline assignment: CDR1 MNHEY and CDR2 SVGAGI. The CDR3 spells CASSYSNRQTKAFF. In DNA form, the CDR3 reads TGTGCCAGCAGTTACTCGAATCGACAGACAAAAGCTTTCTTT.

This chain joins TRBV7-2 and TRBJ2-1; 8 bases match TRBD2. Looked up from germline, CDR1 is SGHTA and CDR2 is FQGNSA. CDR3 length equals 13 residues. Trimming cost V 1 base and J 11 bases; bases outside gene matches: 4. The CDR3 loop is CASSLEVAGKQFF. The CDR3 nucleotides are TGTGCCAGCAGCTTAGAAGTAGCGGGGAAGCAGTTCTTC.

This clone was seen just once. V gene TRBV11-3 combines with J gene TRBJ1-2; perhaps TRBD1 as D (6 bases). Trimming removed 5 bases at V and 5 bases at J, with 18 bases between. The CDR3 has 15 amino acids. The germline gives CDR1 SGHNT, CDR2 YENEEA. This CDR3 is CASSPGQRAFYGYTF. The CDR3 nucleotides are TGTGCCAGCAGCCCAGGACAGCGTGCGTTTTATGGCTACACCTTC.

V usage is TRBV3-1 (or the pseudogene TRBV3-2) and J usage is TRBJ2-3, with no clear D. Looked up from germline, CDR1 is LGHDT and CDR2 is YNNKEL (reference sequence). The CDR3 runs 15 residues. V gave up 2 bases and J gave up 5 bases, with 14 bases separating them. CDR3 bases: TGTGCCAGCAGCCAAATGATAGCCGCCCAAGATACGCAGTATTTT. This sequence encodes CASSQMIAAQDTQYF.

The genes are TRBV5-1 and TRBJ2-5; TRBD2 might be the D (6 bases). The V gene lost 4 bases and the J gene lost 5 bases, with 18 bases spanning the gap. The CDR3 has 15 residues. The germline gives CDR1 SGHRS, CDR2 YFSETQ. The CDR3 DNA follows: TGCGCCAGCAGCCCGGGTAGCGGCACCGGGGAGACCCAGTACTTC. Translating it yields CASSPGSGTGETQYF.

The V gene is TRBV6-5, the J gene TRBJ2-5; 8 bases match TRBD1. Germline V CDR1 and CDR2: MNHEY, SVGAGI. V gave up 5 bases and J gave up 3 bases; unmatched junction bases: 8. The CDR3 sequence is 15 residues long. The CDR3 reads CASSPGQGAKETQYF. DNA for the CDR3: TGTGCCAGCAGTCCAGGACAGGGAGCGAAAGAGACCCAGTACTTC.

The chain uses TRBV10-3 and TRBJ1-5; D call uncertain. The CDR3 length is 14 residues. Germline-derived CDR1 and CDR2 are ENHRY and SYGVKD. With 7 bases removed from V and 0 bases from J, the gap between germline ends came to 10 bases. CDR3 loop: CAITEGLSNQPQHF. The CDR3 region has the DNA TGTGCCATCACCGAGGGTCTTAGCAATCAGCCCCAGCATTTT.

V and J are TRBV5-3 and TRBJ1-2; 8 positions agree with TRBD1. TRBV5-3 is marked as an open reading frame, function uncertain. Trimming removed 1 base from V and 5 bases from J; junction bases left unmatched: 4. The CDR3 loop spans 14 amino acids. The CDR3: CARSLMDREYGYTF. CDR3 DNA sequence: TGTGCCAGAAGCTTGATGGACAGGGAGTATGGCTACACCTTC.

V gene TRBV25-1 combines with J gene TRBJ1-4; perhaps TRBD1 as D (5 bases). The length of the CDR3 is 15 residues. Trimming removed 3 bases from V and 6 bases from J, with 14 bases in between. From germline, CDR1 is MGHDK and CDR2 SYGVNS. The CDR3 nucleotides read TGTGCCAGCAGTGACCCCCGAGGGGACTATGAAAAACTGTTTTTT. Protein: CASSDPRGDYEKLFF.

The chain employs TRBV7-3 and TRBJ2-1; TRBD2 is a possible D gene (6 bases). Germline values: CDR1 SGHTA, CDR2 FQGTGA. Between the trimmed V and J ends, which lost 5 bases and 7 bases, there was a span of 12 bases. The CDR3 consists of 13 residues. The DNA for the CDR3 is TGTGCCAGCAGCCTGACGGGGGAAAATGAGCAGTTCTTC. This sequence encodes CASSLTGENEQFF.

The CDR3 region is CASSSRDRATDTQYF. For the CDR3, the DNA is TGTGCCAGCAGCTCCCGGGACAGGGCCACAGATACGCAGTATTTT. V is TRBV11-2 and J is TRBJ2-3, with TRBD1 matching 9 bases. Germline trimming cut 4 bases from V and 2 bases from J; bases unmatched to any gene: 4. Per the germline V gene, CDR1 is SGHAT and CDR2 is FQNNGV. The CDR3 length is 15 residues.

The chain uses TRBV7-2 and TRBJ2-1; 7 positions agree with TRBD2. In germline, CDR1 is SGHTA, CDR2 FQGNSA. The CDR3 length is 13 residues. The junction had 9 bases not matched to a gene; V was cut back by 1 base and J by 15 bases. CDR3 DNA: TGTGCCAGCAGCTTAGGTCCCAGCGGGGTTTGGTTCTTC. Translating gives CASSLGPSGVWFF.

This chain links TRBV11-3 with TRBJ2-7, with 7 bases that match TRBD1. V lost 5 bases to trimming and J lost 5 bases; unmatched junction nucleotides: 9. The CDR3 has 14 amino acids. Germline CDR1 is SGHNT and CDR2 is YENEEA. The CDR3 coding sequence is TGTGCCAGCAGCCGCGGACAGGCCTGGAACGAGCAGTACTTC. It encodes CASSRGQAWNEQYF.

The chain recombines TRBV19 with TRBJ1-6; no reliable D call. With 5 bases removed from V and 10 bases from J, the gap between germline ends came to 15 bases. The CDR3 length is 14 residues. Germline CDR1 reads LNHDA; CDR2 reads SQIVND (reference sequence). In nucleotides, the CDR3 is TGTGCCAGTAGTTTTGTAGGGCGGGAATCACCCCTCCACTTT. Translated: CASSFVGRESPLHF.

The J gene is TRBJ1-2, the V gene TRBV19; TRBD1 agrees at 8 bases. Unmatched junction bases numbered 5, after V lost 1 base and J lost 4 bases. This CDR3 is 15 amino acids long. Germline assignment: CDR1 LNHDA and CDR2 SQIVND (reference sequence). The CDR3 nucleotides are TGTGCCAGTAGTATAGGGGACAGGACCCCCTATGGCTACACCTTC. It is translated as CASSIGDRTPYGYTF.

The V and J genes are TRBV19 and TRBJ1-2; D not certain. V was shortened by 5 bases and J by 8 bases, with 18 bases between the two germline ends. The CDR3 covers 14 residues. Germline V CDR1 and CDR2: LNHDA, SQIVND (reference sequence). The CDR3 DNA sequence: TGTGCCAGTAGTCCAGGCCCCTCACAAGGCGGCTACACCTTC. Its protein is CASSPGPSQGGYTF.

This chain connects TRBV6-5 to TRBJ2-7, with TRBD1 identical over 7 bases. CDR1 and CDR2 (germline): MNHEY, SVGAGI. This CDR3 has 14 residues. Trimming at V came to 0 bases and at J to 5 bases, leaving 4 bases not matched to a gene. The CDR3, as DNA: TGTGCCAGCAGTTACTCCGACAGGGATAACGAGCAGTACTTC. It is translated as CASSYSDRDNEQYF.

This chain uses TRBV28 with TRBJ1-5; 8 nucleotides align to TRBD1. V lost 5 bases and J lost 9; bases outside the gene matches: 12. The germline V gene has CDR1 MDHEN and CDR2 SYDVKM. The CDR3 is made up of 15 amino acids. The CDR3 DNA reads TGTGCCAGCAGTCCGACAGGGGCCCGGGGGTGGCCCCAGCATTTT. This codes for CASSPTGARGWPQHF.

V is TRBV4-1 and J is TRBJ2-3, with 7 bases matching TRBD1. Germline V gives CDR1 MGHRA, CDR2 YSYEKL. After removal of 0 bases from V and 1 base from J, the junction contained 16 bases not matched to a gene. The CDR3 has 20 residues. CDR3 protein: CASSQEAPVTGVGGTDTQYF. The CDR3 DNA reads as TGCGCCAGCAGCCAAGAAGCCCCAGTCACAGGGGTAGGGGGCACAGATACGCAGTATTTT.

The chain recombines TRBV2 with TRBJ1-2; 7 positions match TRBD1. Germline CDR1 is SNHLY and CDR2 is FYNNEI. CDR3 length equals 14 residues. V was clipped by 5 bases and J by 4 bases; unmatched bases: 7. CDR3 sequence (DNA): TGTGCCAGCAGTTGGGACAGATCATCCTATGGCTACACCTTC. This translates into CASSWDRSSYGYTF.

This clone was seen a few times. V is TRBV10-2 and J is TRBJ2-7, with D maybe TRBD2 (7 bases). Germline CDR1 reads WSHSY; CDR2 reads SAAADI. V was shortened by 10 bases and J by 2 bases, with 21 bases between the two germline ends. The CDR3 has 15 amino acids. CDR3 region: CATKSLGGATYEQYF. The CDR3 coding sequence is TGCGCCACCAAGTCACTGGGGGGGGCCACCTACGAGCAGTACTTC.

The CDR3 reads CASSPGVGATNEKLFF. Here the CDR3 DNA reads TGTGCCAGCTCACCAGGTGTCGGGGCAACTAATGAAAAACTGTTTTTT. The chain carries TRBV18 and TRBJ1-4; D uncertain. The CDR3 has 16 amino acids. CDR1 and CDR2 from the germline V gene are KGHSH and LQKENI. Trimming cost V 2 bases and J 0 bases, with 10 bases left between them. Filled out from reference TRBV18 and TRBJ1-4, the complete variable domain reads NAGVMQNPRHLVRRRGQEARLRCSPMKGHSHVYWYRQLPEEGLKFMVYLQKENIIDESGMPKERFSAEFPKEGPSILRIQQVVRGDSAAYFCASSPGVGATNEKLFFGSGTQLSVL.

This chain joins TRBV11-2 and TRBJ1-3; 8 bases are a match to TRBD1. In germline, CDR1 is SGHAT, CDR2 FQNNGV. This CDR3 has 17 residues. V shed 4 bases and J 3 bases; nucleotides not matched to a gene: 11. CDR3 nucleotides: TGTGCCAGCAGCTCATCCCCCACAGGGGGAGGTGGAAACACCATATATTTT. It encodes CASSSSPTGGGGNTIYF.